The 5 T cell receptor beta chains given below trace back to one sample, sequenced in a study of T-cell memory formation after mild COVID-19. One entry per CDR3 protein results from TCRdb running MiXCR on the 5' RACE reads. The data show roughly 180,000 distinct CDR3 sequences, around 10% seen once. Source material: PBMCs or a T cell subset sorted from them (not recorded which). These receptors came from a man aged 18 to 30 who had mild COVID-19 (a few samples of this study predate the infection). Cell type and time point are not known.

The chain couples TRBV7-2 to TRBJ2-4; 8 nucleotides agree with TRBD1. The CDR3 contains 15 residues. CDR1 is SGHTA, CDR2 FQGNSA, per germline. V lost 5 bases to trimming and J lost 9 bases; unmatched junction nucleotides: 12. The CDR3 loop reads CASSRTGTASIIQYF. The CDR3 nucleotides are TGTGCCAGCAGCCGGACAGGGACGGCCAGTATCATTCAGTACTTC.

The sample holds a few counts of this clonotype. The chain is built from TRBV4-3 and TRBJ2-5; D is undetermined. Germline assignment: CDR1 LGHNA and CDR2 YSLEER. V was shortened by 2 bases and J by 4 bases, with 5 bases between the two germline ends. This CDR3 has 12 amino acids. For the CDR3, the DNA is TGCGCCAGCAGCCAAAGAGGAGAGACCCAGTACTTC. Amino acids: CASSQRGETQYF.

The genes are TRBV18 and TRBJ2-3; TRBD2 aligns across 7 bases. Germline V gene data show CDR1 as KGHSH and CDR2 as LQKENI. Trimming took 0 bases from V and 4 from J; bases not matched to a gene: 7. The CDR3 covers 16 residues. CDR3 protein: CASSPPPGRGADTQYF. For the CDR3, the DNA is TGTGCCAGCTCACCACCTCCGGGGAGGGGTGCAGATACGCAGTATTTT. Supplemented by reference TRBV18 and TRBJ2-3, the full variable domain reads NAGVMQNPRHLVRRRGQEARLRCSPMKGHSHVYWYRQLPEEGLKFMVYLQKENIIDESGMPKERFSAEFPKEGPSILRIQQVVRGDSAAYFCASSPPPGRGADTQYFGPGTRLTVL.

The chain joins TRBV5-1 to TRBJ2-7; D call uncertain. The CDR3 loop spans 15 amino acids. CDR1 and CDR2 (germline): SGHRS, YFSETQ. The V and J ends lost 0 bases and 6 bases respectively, with 16 bases between them. The CDR3 protein is CASSLGSGPGSEQYV. CDR3 nucleotide sequence: TGCGCCAGCAGCTTGGGGTCCGGCCCGGGCTCCGAGCAGTACGTC.

At least ten counts were recorded for this clonotype. The rearrangement links TRBV5-1 to TRBJ2-3; D is unresolved. The V gene lost 0 bases and the J gene lost 4 bases, with 9 bases spanning the gap. The CDR3 length is 14 residues. The germline gives CDR1 SGHRS, CDR2 YFSETQ. This chain's CDR3 is CASSLDKRPDTQYF. CDR3 DNA sequence: TGCGCCAGCAGCTTGGACAAGAGGCCAGATACGCAGTATTTT. Full variable domain (missing parts from reference TRBV5-1 and TRBJ2-3): KAGVTQTPRYLIKTRGQQVTLSCSPISGHRSVSWYQQTPGQGLQFLFEYFSETQRNKGNFPGRFSGRQFSNSRSEMNVSTLELGDSALYLCASSLDKRPDTQYFGPGTRLTVL.